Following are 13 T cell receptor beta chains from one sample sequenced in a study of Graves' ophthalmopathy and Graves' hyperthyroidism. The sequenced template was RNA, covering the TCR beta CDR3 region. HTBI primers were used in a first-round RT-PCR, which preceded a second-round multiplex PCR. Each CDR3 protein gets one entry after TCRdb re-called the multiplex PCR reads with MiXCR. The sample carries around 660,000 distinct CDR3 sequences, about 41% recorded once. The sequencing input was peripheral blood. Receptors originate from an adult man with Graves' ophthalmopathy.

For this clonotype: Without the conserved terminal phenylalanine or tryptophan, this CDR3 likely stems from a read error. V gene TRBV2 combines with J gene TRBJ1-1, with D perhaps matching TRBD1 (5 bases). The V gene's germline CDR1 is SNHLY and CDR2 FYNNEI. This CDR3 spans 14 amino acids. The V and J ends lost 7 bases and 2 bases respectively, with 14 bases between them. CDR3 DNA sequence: TGTGCCAGCACTCCTCAGGGCGGCAACACTGAAGCTTTCCTT. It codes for CASTPQGGNTEAFL.

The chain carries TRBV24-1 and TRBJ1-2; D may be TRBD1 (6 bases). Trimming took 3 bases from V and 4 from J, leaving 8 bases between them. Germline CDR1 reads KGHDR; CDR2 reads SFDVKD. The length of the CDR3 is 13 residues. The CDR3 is CATSDMDSYGYTF. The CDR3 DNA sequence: TGTGCCACCAGTGATATGGACAGCTATGGCTACACCTTC.

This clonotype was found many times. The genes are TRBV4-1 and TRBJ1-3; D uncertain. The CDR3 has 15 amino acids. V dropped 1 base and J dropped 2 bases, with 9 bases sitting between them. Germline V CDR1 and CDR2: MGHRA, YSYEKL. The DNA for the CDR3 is TGCGCCAGCAGCCAAGGGGCCCAGACTGGAAACACCATATATTTT. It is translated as CASSQGAQTGNTIYF.

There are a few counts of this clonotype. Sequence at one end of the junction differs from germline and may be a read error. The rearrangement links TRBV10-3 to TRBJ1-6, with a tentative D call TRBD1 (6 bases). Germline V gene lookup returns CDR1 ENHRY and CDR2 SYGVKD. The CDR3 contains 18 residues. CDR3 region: CASSERTLVGHLNSPLHF. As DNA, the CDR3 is TGTGCCAGCAGTGAGCGAACCCTCGTGGGACATCTCAATTCACCCCTCCACTTT.

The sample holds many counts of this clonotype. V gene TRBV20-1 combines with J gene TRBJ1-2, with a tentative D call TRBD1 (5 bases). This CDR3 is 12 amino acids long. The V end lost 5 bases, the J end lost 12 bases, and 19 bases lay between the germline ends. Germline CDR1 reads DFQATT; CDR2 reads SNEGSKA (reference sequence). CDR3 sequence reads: CSARKTGFGDTF. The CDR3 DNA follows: TGCAGTGCTCGCAAAACAGGTTTTGGAGACACCTTC.

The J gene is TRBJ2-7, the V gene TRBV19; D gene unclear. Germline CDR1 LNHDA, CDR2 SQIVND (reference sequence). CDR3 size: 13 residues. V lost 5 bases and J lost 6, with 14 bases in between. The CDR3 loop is CASSASLTSEQYF. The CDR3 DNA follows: TGTGCCAGTAGTGCATCCCTTACAAGCGAGCAGTACTTC.

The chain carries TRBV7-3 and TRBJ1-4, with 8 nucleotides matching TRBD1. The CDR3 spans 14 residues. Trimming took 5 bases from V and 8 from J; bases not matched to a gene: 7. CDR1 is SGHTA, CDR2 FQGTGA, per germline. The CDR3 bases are TGTGCCAGCAGCGCGGACAGGGTCGTGGAAAAACTGTTTTTT. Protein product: CASSADRVVEKLFF. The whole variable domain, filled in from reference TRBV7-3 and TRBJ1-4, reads GAGVSQTPSNKVTEKGKYVELRCDPISGHTALYWYRQSLGQGPEFLIYFQGTGAADDSGLPNDRFFAVRPEGSVSTLKIQRTERGDSAVYLCASSADRVVEKLFFGSGTQLSVL.

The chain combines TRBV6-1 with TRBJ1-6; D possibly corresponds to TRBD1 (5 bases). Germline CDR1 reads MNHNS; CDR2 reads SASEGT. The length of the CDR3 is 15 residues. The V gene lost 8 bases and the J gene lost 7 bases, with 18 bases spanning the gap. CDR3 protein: CASVTRLGENSPLHF. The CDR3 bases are TGTGCCAGCGTAACCAGATTGGGGGAGAATTCACCCCTCCACTTT.

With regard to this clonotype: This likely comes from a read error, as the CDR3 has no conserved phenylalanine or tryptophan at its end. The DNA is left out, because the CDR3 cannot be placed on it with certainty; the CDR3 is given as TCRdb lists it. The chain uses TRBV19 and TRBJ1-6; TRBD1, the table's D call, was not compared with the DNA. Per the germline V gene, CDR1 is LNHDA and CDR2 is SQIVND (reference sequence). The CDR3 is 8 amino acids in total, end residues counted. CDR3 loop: CASSIQDS.

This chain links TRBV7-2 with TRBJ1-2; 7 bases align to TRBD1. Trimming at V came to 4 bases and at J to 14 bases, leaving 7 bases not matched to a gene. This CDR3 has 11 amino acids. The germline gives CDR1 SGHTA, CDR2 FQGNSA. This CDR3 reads CASSSGGWATF. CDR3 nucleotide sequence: TGTGCCAGCAGCTCAGGGGGGTGGGCGACCTTC.

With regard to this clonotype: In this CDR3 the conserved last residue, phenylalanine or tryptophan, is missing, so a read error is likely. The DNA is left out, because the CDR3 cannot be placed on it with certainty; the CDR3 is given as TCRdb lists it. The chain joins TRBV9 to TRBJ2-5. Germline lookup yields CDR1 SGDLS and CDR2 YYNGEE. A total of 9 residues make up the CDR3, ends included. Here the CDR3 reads CASSVVAGI.

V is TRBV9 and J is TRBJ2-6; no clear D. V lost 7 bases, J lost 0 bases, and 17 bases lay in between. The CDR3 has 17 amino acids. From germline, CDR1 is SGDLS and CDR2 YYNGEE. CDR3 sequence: CASSPGGPRSGANVLTF. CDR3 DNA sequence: TGTGCCAGCTCACCAGGCGGCCCCCGCTCTGGGGCCAACGTCCTGACTTTC.

The CDR3 DNA follows: TGTGCCACCAGTGTCGACCGGGCCAAACAAGAGACCCAGTACTTC. Encoded protein: CATSVDRAKQETQYF. The genes are TRBV24-1 and TRBJ2-5; unclear D gene. Per germline, CDR1 KGHDR and CDR2 SFDVKD. V shed 5 bases and J shed 2 bases, with 14 bases lying between them. This CDR3 is 15 amino acids long.